Listed here are 18 T cell receptor beta chains from one sample, sequenced in a study of prognosis after radiotherapy for stage I lung cancer. By two-round multiplex PCR, the TCR beta CDR3 was amplified from genomic DNA. First-round PCR amplification was performed with primers specific to each TRBV and TRBJ gene. TCRdb reprocessed the multiplex PCR reads via MiXCR and lists one record per CDR3 protein. The sample records around 13,000 distinct CDR3 sequences, roughly 40% being singletons. The specimen comprised PBMCs, sampled before or after stereotactic body radiation therapy (not recorded which). These receptors were taken from a donor older than 45 with non-small cell lung cancer.

Concerning this clonotype itself: This likely reflects a read error, since a far larger clone is one base away. V and J are TRBV7-8 and TRBJ2-2; D possibly corresponds to TRBD1 (5 bases). The germline V gene has CDR1 SGHVS and CDR2 FQNEAQ. V was shortened by 5 bases and J by 10 bases, with 20 bases between the two germline ends. This CDR3 is built from 15 residues. CDR3 DNA sequence: TGTGCCAGCAGCCCGACCCGCAGGGAAGGCGTGGAGCTGTTTTTT. Translated: CASSPTRREGVELFF.

This chain connects TRBV12-3 or TRBV12-4 to TRBJ1-1; D is ambiguous. The ends were cut back, 3 bases at V and 5 bases at J, with 10 bases in the middle. The CDR3 is 13 amino acids. CDR3 sequence (DNA): TGTGCCAGCAGTTTGGGTGGTTTTACTGAAGCTTTCTTT. This codes for CASSLGGFTEAFF.

Concerning this clonotype: This sequence may be a read error, since a much larger clone differs from it by one base. The V call is TRBV7-9, the J call TRBJ2-7; 7 positions agree with TRBD1. Per germline, CDR1 SEHNR and CDR2 FQNEAQ (reference sequence). The CDR3 totals 13 residues. The CDR3 protein is CASSFAVLWTGDF. DNA for the CDR3: TGTGCCAGCAGCTTCGCGGTTCTCTGGACAGGTGATTTC.

By share, this clonotype counts as medium-sized. The V gene is TRBV28, the J gene TRBJ1-2; D gene uncertain. The CDR3 is 11 residues long. Trimming removed 10 bases at V and 1 base at J, with 7 bases between. Germline V CDR1 and CDR2: MDHEN, SYDVKM. This CDR3 reads CATGINYGYTF. In nucleotides, the CDR3 is TGTGCCACCGGAATTAACTATGGCTACACCTTC.

About this clonotype: Mismatch with germline at one junction end may stem from a read error. This chain links TRBV5-6 with TRBJ2-6; maybe TRBD1 (5 bases). Germline loops: CDR1 SGHDT, CDR2 YYEEEE. This CDR3 contains 15 residues. CDR3: CASSFWGSGANFLTF. The CDR3 bases are TGTGCCAGCAGCTTCTGGGGCTCTGGGGCCAACTTCCTGACTTTC.

By its share, this clonotype is medium-sized. This chain joins TRBV24-1 and TRBJ1-2; no firm D call. Germline loops: CDR1 KGHDR, CDR2 SFDVKD. The CDR3 is 11 amino acids. Trimming pared 9 bases from V and 8 bases from J, leaving 12 bases between. The CDR3 spells CATSEGWGYTF. The CDR3 DNA sequence: TGTGCCACCTCTGAGGGATGGGGCTACACCTTC.

The chain carries TRBV2 and TRBJ2-2; 8 positions agree with TRBD1. The CDR3 consists of 14 residues. The junction had 4 bases not matched to a gene; V was cut back by 5 bases and J by 5 bases. Germline assignment: CDR1 SNHLY and CDR2 FYNNEI. The CDR3 nucleotides read TGTGCCAGCAGTTCCAGGACAGGGACCGGGGAGCTGTTTTTT. Protein sequence: CASSSRTGTGELFF.

This clonotype counts as medium-sized (0.01 to 0.1%). The chain combines TRBV28 with TRBJ1-2, with D possibly matching TRBD1 (6 bases). The CDR3 is made up of 14 amino acids. Germline loops: CDR1 MDHEN, CDR2 SYDVKM. V was cut by 3 bases and J by 2 bases, with 10 bases left in between. Here the CDR3 reads CASSLGGVNYGYTF. The CDR3, as DNA: TGTGCCAGCAGTTTGGGGGGCGTGAACTATGGCTACACCTTC.

This clonotype was detected once. The chain employs TRBV28 and TRBJ2-7; 11 bases align to TRBD1. The CDR3 contains 15 residues. The V and J ends lost 4 bases and 7 bases, in that order; junction bases with no gene match: 9. Per the germline V gene, CDR1 is MDHEN and CDR2 is SYDVKM. The CDR3 region has the DNA TGTGCCAGCAGTTCCCCGGGACAGGGGGTAGCGGAGCAGTACTTC. Protein product: CASSSPGQGVAEQYF.

This clonotype occurred many times. The chain couples TRBV5-8 to TRBJ2-3; TRBD2 matches 9 bases. Trimming took 0 bases from V and 2 from J; bases not matched to a gene: 4. This CDR3 spans 16 amino acids. Per the germline V gene, CDR1 is SGHTS and CDR2 is YDEGEE. CDR3 coding DNA: TGTGCCAGCAGCTTGGGGCTAGCGGGGACCACAGATACGCAGTATTTT. It translates to CASSLGLAGTTDTQYF.

This chain uses TRBV6-2 or TRBV6-3 with TRBJ1-2; TRBD1 is a possible D gene (6 bases). The V gene's germline CDR1 is MNHEY and CDR2 SVGEGT. The V end lost 5 bases, the J end lost 4 bases, and 17 bases lay between the germline ends. The CDR3 runs to 15 residues. The CDR3 region is CASSRGSQGIYGYTF. The CDR3 DNA reads as TGTGCCAGCAGTCGCGGCTCCCAGGGGATCTATGGCTACACCTTC.

This clonotype was detected many times. The chain uses TRBV10-3 and TRBJ1-5, with no clear D. CDR1 is ENHRY, CDR2 SYGVKD, per germline. The V gene lost 5 bases and the J gene lost 4 bases, with 12 bases spanning the gap. The CDR3 loop spans 14 amino acids. This chain's CDR3 is CAISPGYSNQPQHF. CDR3 nucleotides: TGTGCCATCAGTCCCGGGTATAGTAATCAGCCCCAGCATTTT.

This clonotype was recorded at least ten times. CDR3 sequence: CASSATSGKGTDTQYF. The DNA of the CDR3 is TGTGCCAGCAGTGCGACTAGCGGGAAGGGGACAGATACGCAGTATTTT. The V gene is TRBV7-3, the J gene TRBJ2-3; 11 nucleotides align to TRBD2. The CDR3 length is 16 residues. The germline gives CDR1 SGHTA, CDR2 FQGTGA. The ends lost 6 bases at V and 3 bases at J; junction bases unmatched: 8.

This clonotype has ten or more counts. The chain links TRBV15 to TRBJ2-6; no reliable D call. Germline assignment: CDR1 LNHNV and CDR2 YYDKDF (reference sequence). The CDR3 loop spans 14 amino acids. Deletions cut 8 bases from V and 1 base from J, with 9 bases between. CDR3 in amino acids: CATGPRSGANVLTF. The CDR3 nucleotides read TGTGCCACCGGACCTAGATCTGGGGCCAACGTCCTGACTTTC.

This clonotype has a count of ten or more. This chain joins TRBV9 and TRBJ2-3, with unresolved D. The CDR3 has 13 amino acids. The V gene lost 2 bases and the J gene lost 5 bases, with 9 bases spanning the gap. Germline values: CDR1 SGDLS, CDR2 YYNGEE. CDR3 nucleotide sequence: TGTGCCAGCAGCGTGTGGGCAGGAGATACGCAGTATTTT. It encodes CASSVWAGDTQYF.

In the case of this clonotype: A much larger clone lies a single base off, so this may be a read error. This chain joins TRBV6-4 and TRBJ2-5; D is perhaps TRBD2 (6 bases). CDR3 size: 13 residues. The V end lost 6 bases, the J end lost 4 bases, and 12 bases lay between the germline ends. Germline CDR1 and CDR2: MRHNA and SNTAGT. The CDR3 sequence is CASSEFGGETQYF. The CDR3 DNA follows: TGTGCCAGCAGCGAGTTCGGGGGAGAGACCCAGTACTTC.

This clonotype has ten or more counts. The chain uses TRBV2 and TRBJ1-5; D is unclear. The CDR3 is made up of 14 amino acids. Germline CDR1 is SNHLY and CDR2 is FYNNEI. The ends were cut back, 2 bases at V and 4 bases at J, with 9 bases in the middle. DNA for the CDR3: TGTGCCAGCAGTGAACAGACCCAAAATCAGCCCCAGCATTTT. This sequence encodes CASSEQTQNQPQHF.

V and J are TRBV9 and TRBJ2-1, with D maybe TRBD2 (6 bases). Germline-derived CDR1 and CDR2 are SGDLS and YYNGEE. There are 17 residues in the CDR3. With 4 bases removed from V and 0 bases from J, the gap between germline ends came to 17 bases. DNA of the CDR3: TGTGCCAGCAGCCCACGATTAGCGGAGAGCTCCTACAATGAGCAGTTCTTC. Translation gives CASSPRLAESSYNEQFF.